This T cell receptor beta chain was sequenced for a study of T-cell memory formation after mild COVID-19. Study-level findings and limits: The second-wave clones peaking on day 37 were not confirmed as SARS-CoV-2-specific. A balance of CD4 and CD8 characterized clones contracting day 15 to 85, whereas later expanders leaned CD4+. CD8+ contracting clones occupied EMRA, while CD4+ ones occupied mainly CM and EM.

TCRdb independently ran MiXCR on the 5' RACE reads; one entry per CDR3 protein. The repertoire holds about 410,000 distinct CDR3 sequences, with roughly 18% as singletons. CDR1 and CDR2 from the germline V gene are GTSNPN and SVGIG (reference sequence). V was trimmed by 3 bases and J by 10 bases, leaving 12 bases between them. The length of the CDR3 is 12 residues. A remark on this clonotype: Its specificity is unknown.

The receptor's source is a man younger than 30 who had mild COVID-19 (a few samples of this study predate the infection). Cell type and time point are not known. The chain employs TRBV30 and TRBJ2-2; D assignment may be TRBD1 or TRBD2 (5 bases each). Sequencing was carried out using PBMCs or a T cell subset sorted from them (not recorded which). The CDR3 spells CAWRGPGVELFF. In DNA form, the CDR3 reads TGTGCCTGGAGGGGACCCGGGGTGGAGCTGTTTTTT. Full variable domain (missing parts from reference TRBV30 and TRBJ2-2): SQTIHQWPATLVQPVGSPLSLECTVEGTSNPNLYWYRQAAGRGLQLLFYSVGIGQISSEVPQNLSASRPQDRQFILSSKKLLLSDSGFYLCAWRGPGVELFFGEGSRLTVL.